The clone carrying this T cell receptor beta chain occurred a few times. Authors' data handling: Reference gene primer amplification gave estimated nucleated cell counts. The protocol was immunoSEQ multiplex PCR, while the TCRdb copy is restricted to in-frame clones and leaves out a portion. That table supplies the V and J calls and clone size; D and trimming were determined from the DNA. The table has some 130,000 clones, around 73% seen once. The data were obtained in a study of blood T cell repertoires in COVID-19. Overall study context: Sources were T cells, B-cell-depleted T cells, or PBMCs; the material itself was cDNA or gDNA.

Germline V gives CDR1 GTSNPN, CDR2 SVGIG (reference sequence). Deletions cut 3 bases from V and 0 bases from J, with 14 bases between. This CDR3 is built from 15 residues. The clonotype originates from a man in his sixties who had recovered from COVID-19. The sequenced sample consisted of peripheral blood. The chain recombines TRBV30 with TRBJ1-1; D might be TRBD1 (6 bases). CDR3 amino acids: CAWRTIQGMNTEAFF. CDR3 nucleotides: TGTGCCTGGAGGACCATACAGGGAATGAACACTGAAGCTTTCTTT.